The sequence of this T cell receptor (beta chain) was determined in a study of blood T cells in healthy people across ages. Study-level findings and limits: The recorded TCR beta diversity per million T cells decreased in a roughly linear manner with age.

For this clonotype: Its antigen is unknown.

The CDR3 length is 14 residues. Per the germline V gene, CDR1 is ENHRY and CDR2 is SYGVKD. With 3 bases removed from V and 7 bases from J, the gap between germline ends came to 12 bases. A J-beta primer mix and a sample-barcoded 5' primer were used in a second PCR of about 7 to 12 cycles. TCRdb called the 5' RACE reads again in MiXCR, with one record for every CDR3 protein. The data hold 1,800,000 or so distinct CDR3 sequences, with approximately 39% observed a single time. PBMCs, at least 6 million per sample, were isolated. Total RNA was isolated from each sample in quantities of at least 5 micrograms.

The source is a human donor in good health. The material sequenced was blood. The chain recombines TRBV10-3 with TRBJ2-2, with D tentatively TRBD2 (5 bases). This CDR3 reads CAISDGLRGGELFF. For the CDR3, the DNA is TGTGCCATCAGTGATGGGCTTCGGGGCGGGGAGCTGTTTTTT.